The 23 T cell receptor beta chains in this list originate from one sample, sequenced in a study of shared clonotypes between healthy human individuals (dated by TCRdb to the early 2020s). CD8 naive samples were CD45RO-negative cells positively selected for CCR7, giving a CD45RA+CCR7+ population that excluded TemRA cells. Library method: the immunoSEQ multiplex PCR assay. TCRdb carries this immuneACCESS record with in-frame sequences only. Its versions omit some clonotypes, under half of them owing to an unresolved V gene in the studies checked, with the rest unexplained. The sample yields about 2 million clones; roughly 94% were counted once. Together, the top ten hold roughly 1% of the sample. Material: naive CD8+ T cells sorted from blood. What the cell subset or site label conveys for this sample: CD45RA+CCR7+. The receptor source for this set is a man in his late teens or twenties in good health.

The V gene is TRBV7-9, the J gene TRBJ1-3; 7 bases agree with TRBD1. The ends lost 4 bases at V and 3 bases at J; junction bases unmatched: 3. Germline V gives CDR1 SEHNR, CDR2 FQNEAQ (reference sequence). The CDR3 is 14 amino acids. For the CDR3, the DNA is TGTGCCAGCAGCTCTACAGGGGATGGAAACACCATATATTTT. This translates into CASSSTGDGNTIYF.

The chain employs TRBV6-5 and TRBJ2-1, with D hard to call. Germline CDR1 is MNHEY and CDR2 is SVGAGI. V dropped 4 bases and J dropped 9 bases, with 7 bases sitting between them. This CDR3 has 11 amino acids. The CDR3 reads CASSLNAEQFF. The CDR3 nucleotides are TGTGCCAGCAGTTTGAACGCTGAGCAGTTCTTC.

The chain combines TRBV19 with TRBJ1-1; a weak D match, TRBD1 (5 bases). CDR1 is LNHDA, CDR2 SQIVND, per germline (reference sequence). The CDR3 is 13 amino acids. Trimming took 8 bases from V and 1 from J, leaving 11 bases between them. Written as DNA, the CDR3 is TGTGCCAGTTCGGGACTGAAGAACACTGAAGCTTTCTTT. This encodes CASSGLKNTEAFF.

The rearrangement joins TRBV27 to TRBJ2-2; D gene ambiguous. V was clipped by 6 bases and J by 11 bases, with 22 bases between them. The germline V gene encodes CDR1 MNHEY and CDR2 SMNVEV (reference sequence). This CDR3 contains 15 residues. CDR3 DNA: TGTGCCAGCAGCCGTTATGACAAGGAATCCGACGAGCTGTTTTTT. Encoded protein: CASSRYDKESDELFF.

The V and J genes are TRBV5-4 and TRBJ1-1, with 8 positions matching TRBD1. CDR1 and CDR2 from the germline V gene are SGHNT and YYREEE (reference sequence). This CDR3 comprises 14 residues. After removal of 3 bases from V and 5 bases from J, the junction contained 6 bases not matched to a gene. The CDR3 loop reads CASSSPDRATEAFF. The CDR3 DNA follows: TGTGCCAGCAGCTCGCCGGACAGGGCGACTGAAGCTTTCTTT. The full variable domain, rest sourced from reference TRBV5-4 and TRBJ1-1, is ETGVTQSPTHLIKTRGQQVTLRCSSQSGHNTVSWYQQALGQGPQFIFQYYREEENGRGNFPPRFSGLQFPNYSSELNVNALELDDSALYLCASSSPDRATEAFFGQGTRLTVV.

This chain joins TRBV15 and TRBJ1-5; D is ambiguous. In germline, CDR1 is LNHNV, CDR2 YYDKDF (reference sequence). Trimming stripped 7 bases from V and 2 bases from J, with 12 bases between. The CDR3 sequence is 14 residues long. The CDR3: CATTENPGNQPQHF. CDR3 in DNA: TGTGCCACCACCGAGAACCCGGGCAATCAGCCCCAGCATTTT.

The chain uses TRBV27 and TRBJ1-5; 9 bases are shared with TRBD1. The CDR3 spans 17 residues. With V trimmed by 8 bases and J by 2 bases, 13 bases remained unmatched. Germline V gene data show CDR1 as MNHEY and CDR2 as SMNVEV (reference sequence). The CDR3 reads CASRRTGEKRGNQPQHF. In DNA form, the CDR3 reads TGTGCCAGCCGTCGGACAGGGGAGAAAAGGGGCAATCAGCCCCAGCATTTT.

This chain joins TRBV25-1 and TRBJ2-5, with D uncertain. CDR1 and CDR2 from the germline V gene are MGHDK and SYGVNS. CDR3 size: 13 residues. Trimming shortened V by 5 bases and J by 1 base, and 8 bases separated the two germline ends. This CDR3 reads CASSTGSQETQYF. The CDR3 DNA sequence: TGTGCCAGCAGTACTGGGTCCCAAGAGACCCAGTACTTC.

The V and J genes are TRBV4-1 and TRBJ2-4; D perhaps matches TRBD2 (6 bases). The ends were cut back, 0 bases at V and 3 bases at J, with 12 bases in the middle. From germline, CDR1 is MGHRA and CDR2 YSYEKL. The CDR3 runs to 16 residues. The CDR3 spells CASSQEGLGGKNIQYF. The CDR3 DNA reads as TGCGCCAGCAGCCAAGAGGGTCTGGGAGGCAAAAACATTCAGTACTTC.

V and J are TRBV5-1 and TRBJ2-7, with D hard to call. This CDR3 region has 13 residues. Trimming removed 6 bases from V and 0 bases from J, with 10 bases in between. Germline V lookup: CDR1 SGHRS, CDR2 YFSETQ. This chain's CDR3 is CASNGYSSYEQYF. In nucleotides, the CDR3 is TGCGCCAGCAACGGTTATAGCTCCTACGAGCAGTACTTC.

The chain combines TRBV2 with TRBJ2-3; D may be TRBD1 (6 bases). Germline V CDR1 and CDR2: SNHLY, FYNNEI. The CDR3 is 16 residues long. The V and J ends lost 3 bases and 0 bases respectively, with 13 bases between them. The DNA of the CDR3 is TGTGCCAGCAGTGATACCCAGGGGTCAAGCACAGATACGCAGTATTTT. The encoded protein is CASSDTQGSSTDTQYF.

This sequence joins TRBV19 and TRBJ2-5; 8 bases are shared with TRBD1. Germline V gene sequence: CDR1 LNHDA, CDR2 SQIVND (reference sequence). The CDR3 loop spans 13 amino acids. V lost 6 bases to trimming and J lost 1 base; unmatched junction nucleotides: 1. CDR3 protein: CASRDRGQETQYF. The CDR3 bases are TGTGCCAGTAGAGACAGGGGCCAAGAGACCCAGTACTTC.

The chain has TRBV6-4 and TRBJ2-7, with D possibly matching TRBD2 (6 bases). This CDR3 region has 13 residues. Germline loops: CDR1 MRHNA, CDR2 SNTAGT. The V end was cut by 0 bases, the J end by 5 bases, with 8 bases between. The CDR3: CASSDSEGDEQYF. For the CDR3, the DNA is TGTGCCAGCAGTGACTCGGAGGGCGACGAGCAGTACTTC.

V and J are TRBV7-9 and TRBJ2-3; D tentatively reads TRBD1 or TRBD2 (6 bases each). Looked up from germline, CDR1 is SEHNR and CDR2 is FQNEAQ (reference sequence). The CDR3 runs to 16 residues. V lost 0 bases and J 3 bases, leaving 13 bases between the germline ends. Here the CDR3 DNA reads TGTGCCAGCAGCTTAGCCGTAGGGGGGCCAACAGATACGCAGTATTTT. Amino acid sequence: CASSLAVGGPTDTQYF.

J is TRBJ2-7 and V is TRBV5-4; D might be TRBD2 (5 bases). Trimming took off 0 bases at V and 6 bases at J, with 7 bases between the two ends. Germline CDR1 is SGHNT and CDR2 is YYREEE (reference sequence). The CDR3 sequence is 12 residues long. Written as DNA, the CDR3 is TGTGCCAGCAGCTTGGTCAGCGGCGAGCAGTACTTC. Its protein product is CASSLVSGEQYF.

The rearrangement links TRBV6-5 to TRBJ2-2; 8 positions agree with TRBD1. This CDR3 has 15 amino acids. The germline V gene has CDR1 MNHEY and CDR2 SVGAGI. V lost 11 bases to trimming and J lost 2 bases; unmatched junction nucleotides: 10. CDR3 coding DNA: TGTGCCGGACGACCGACAGGGGATAACACCGGGGAGCTGTTTTTT. Protein product: CAGRPTGDNTGELFF.

The gene calls are TRBV9 and TRBJ2-7, with 11 bases that match TRBD1. The CDR3 loop spans 15 amino acids. Germline loops: CDR1 SGDLS, CDR2 YYNGEE. Losses at the gene ends were 4 bases for V and 3 bases for J; bases not matched to a gene: 6. In DNA, the CDR3 is TGTGCCAGCAGCCCGACCGGGACAGGGGGCTACGAGCAGTACTTC. Its translation: CASSPTGTGGYEQYF. Full variable domain (rest looked up from reference TRBV9 and TRBJ2-7): DSGVTQTPKHLITATGQRVTLRCSPRSGDLSVYWYQQSLDQGLQFLIQYYNGEERAKGNILERFSAQQFPDLHSELNLSSLELGDSALYFCASSPTGTGGYEQYFGPGTRLTVT.

CDR3 in amino acids: CASSSLRGYTF. CDR3 nucleotide sequence: TGTGCCAGCAGCTCCCTGAGGGGCTACACCTTC. The chain joins TRBV11-2 to TRBJ1-2; D unclear. Germline V gene sequence: CDR1 SGHAT, CDR2 FQNNGV. Between the trimmed V and J ends, which lost 4 bases and 8 bases, there was a span of 8 bases. The CDR3 extends over 11 amino acids.

CDR3: CASSLGVVGYEQYF. The CDR3 coding sequence is TGTGCCAGCAGCTTGGGAGTCGTCGGCTACGAGCAGTACTTC. The chain employs TRBV5-6 and TRBJ2-7; no clear D. CDR3 size: 14 residues. Trimming took off 0 bases at V and 3 bases at J, with 10 bases between the two ends. Looked up from germline, CDR1 is SGHDT and CDR2 is YYEEEE.

V usage is TRBV30 and J usage is TRBJ2-1, with D perhaps matching TRBD1 (12 bases). The CDR3 contains 18 residues. V lost 4 bases, J lost 10 bases, and 32 bases lay in between. The germline CDR1 and CDR2 sequences are GTSNPN and SVGIG (reference sequence). DNA of the CDR3: TGTGCCTGGACCGGGACAGGGGGCCGGCTAGCGGGAGGATGGGAGCAGTTCTTC. Protein: CAWTGTGGRLAGGWEQFF.

The V and J genes are TRBV5-6 and TRBJ2-3; D unclear. Germline lookup yields CDR1 SGHDT and CDR2 YYEEEE. The V gene lost 4 bases and the J gene lost 4 bases, with 10 bases spanning the gap. The CDR3 has 13 residues. CDR3 loop: CASSTQIPDTQYF. The DNA of the CDR3 is TGTGCCAGCAGCACCCAAATCCCAGATACGCAGTATTTT. The full variable domain, with the rest looked up from reference TRBV5-6 and TRBJ2-3, is DAGVTQSPTHLIKTRGQQVTLRCSPKSGHDTVSWYQQALGQGPQFIFQYYEEEERQRGNFPDRFSGHQFPNYSSELNVNALLLGDSALYLCASSTQIPDTQYFGPGTRLTVL.

The CDR3 sequence: CASSPGAGVGHEQYF. The CDR3 DNA sequence: TGTGCCAGCAGCCCTGGGGCGGGGGTTGGCCACGAGCAGTACTTC. J is TRBJ2-7 and V is TRBV7-3; 7 positions agree with TRBD2. Losses at the gene ends were 5 bases for V and 5 bases for J; bases not matched to a gene: 12. This CDR3 spans 15 amino acids. CDR1 and CDR2 (germline): SGHTA, FQGTGA. The entire variable domain, with the rest obtained from reference TRBV7-3 and TRBJ2-7, is as follows: GAGVSQTPSNKVTEKGKYVELRCDPISGHTALYWYRQSLGQGPEFLIYFQGTGAADDSGLPNDRFFAVRPEGSVSTLKIQRTERGDSAVYLCASSPGAGVGHEQYFGPGTRLTVT.

To note about this clone: This same CDR3 is encoded by further DNA sequences in the sample. The V and J genes are TRBV9 and TRBJ1-2; 8 bases align to TRBD1. The V segment lost 3 bases and the J segment 2 bases; nucleotides outside the gene matches: 6. This CDR3 is built from 15 residues. Germline CDR1 SGDLS, CDR2 YYNGEE. CDR3 protein: CASSATGTGNYGYTF. In DNA form, the CDR3 reads TGTGCCAGCAGCGCAACCGGGACAGGAAACTATGGCTACACCTTC.